This T cell receptor (beta chain) came from a study of cytomegalovirus exposure and HLA in healthy donors. The study ran its PCR with 60 Vbeta and 13 Jbeta primers. Produced via immunoSEQ multiplex PCR; TCRdb's table is partial and in-frame only. The top ten hold approximately 1.5% of the sample, which has about 140,000 clones, approximately 84% seen once. In the case of this clone: Different DNA sequences within this sample yield the same CDR3.

The CDR3 length is 14 residues. V lost 1 base and J lost 2, with 8 bases in between. From germline, CDR1 is SGHDN and CDR2 FVKESK. Specimen: PBMCs. This chain connects TRBV14 to TRBJ1-2; D uncertain. This TCR derives from a man under 40 in good health and CMV-seropositive. The CDR3 region has the DNA TGTGCCAGCAGCCAAGTGAGAGGGAACTATGGCTACACCTTC. It encodes CASSQVRGNYGYTF. Full variable domain (missing parts from reference TRBV14 and TRBJ1-2): EAGVTQFPSHSVIEKGQTVTLRCDPISGHDNLYWYRRVMGKEIKFLLHFVKESKQDESGMPNNRFLAERTGGTYSTLKVQPAELEDSGVYFCASSQVRGNYGYTFGSGTRLTVV.